This TCR beta chain was found in a study of blood T cells in healthy people across ages. Germline-derived CDR1 and CDR2 are SGHTA and FQGNSA. The CDR3 has 15 residues. Trimming took 1 base from V and 3 from J; bases not matched to a gene: 3. A second roughly 6 to 12 cycle PCR used barcoded and J-beta primers. TCRdb reprocessed the 5' RACE reads via MiXCR and lists one record per CDR3 protein. The sample comprises over 1,200,000 distinct CDR3 sequences, around 59% of which are singletons, and 6.5% to 8.5% rests with the top ten. V is TRBV7-2 and J is TRBJ1-5; 7 bases are a match to TRBD1. The sample comprised blood. This TCR was recovered from a man between 18 and 29 years old in good health. The CDR3 loop is CASSLVDRANQPQHF. The CDR3 DNA reads TGTGCCAGCAGCTTAGTTGACAGGGCCAATCAGCCCCAGCATTTT. The variable domain in full, completed from reference TRBV7-2 and TRBJ1-5, reads GAGVSQSPSNKVTEKGKDVELRCDPISGHTALYWYRQSLGQGLEFLIYFQGNSAPDKSGLPSDRFSAERTGGSVSTLTIQRTQQEDSAVYLCASSLVDRANQPQHFGDGTRLSIL.